This TCR beta chain was recorded in a study of post-analysis software for immune sequencing data. Study background: Multiple sclerosis in the patients followed relapsing-remitting, secondary progressive and progressive-relapsing courses. Study results and caveats: Samples sharing a preparation batch grouped tightly together when assessed by F measure. Controls' normalized Chao1 diversity significantly exceeded that of multiple sclerosis patients. Several TRBV segments were more frequent in patients than controls; TRBV5-6, TRBV5-1 and TRBV20-1 belonged to this group.

Every TCR beta cDNA library bore unique molecular identifiers. Each batch of roughly 0.9 to 11 million T cells produced some 500,000 cDNA molecules. In TCRdb, the PCR reads were re-called with MiXCR into one record per CDR3 protein. The sample holds 600,000 to 750,000 distinct CDR3 sequences, about 60% seen once. This clonotype appeared a few times. The antigen is not known. This CDR3 spans 12 amino acids. Trimming shortened V by 4 bases and J by 5 bases, and 8 bases separated the two germline ends. Germline V gives CDR1 MNHEY, CDR2 SVGEGT. V is TRBV6-2 or TRBV6-3 and J is TRBJ2-5; D is unresolved. Source material: blood. This TCR was recovered from a girl aged 2 to 10 with multiple sclerosis. The CDR3 sequence is CASSSHGETQYF. The CDR3 nucleotides are TGTGCCAGCAGTTCCCACGGGGAGACCCAGTACTTC.